This entry features one T cell receptor beta chain sequence. The J segment lost 4 bases and the V segment lost 6 bases, leaving 7 bases of the junction unmatched. The CDR3 extends over 14 amino acids. Germline-derived CDR1 and CDR2 are SNHLY and FYNNEI. The sample originates from a study of control samples from healthy donors and cancer patients. TCRdb's table, derived via immunoSEQ multiplex PCR, lists solely in-frame clones and lacks some. This table holds about 180,000 clones, nearly 90% found once. Sequenced material: blood. The V and J genes are TRBV2 and TRBJ2-5; 8 nucleotides agree with TRBD1. The sequence came from a woman aged 45-65 years in good health. CDR3 in amino acids: CASSSGTGRETQYF. The CDR3 DNA follows: TGTGCCAGCAGCTCCGGGACAGGACGAGAGACCCAGTACTTC.